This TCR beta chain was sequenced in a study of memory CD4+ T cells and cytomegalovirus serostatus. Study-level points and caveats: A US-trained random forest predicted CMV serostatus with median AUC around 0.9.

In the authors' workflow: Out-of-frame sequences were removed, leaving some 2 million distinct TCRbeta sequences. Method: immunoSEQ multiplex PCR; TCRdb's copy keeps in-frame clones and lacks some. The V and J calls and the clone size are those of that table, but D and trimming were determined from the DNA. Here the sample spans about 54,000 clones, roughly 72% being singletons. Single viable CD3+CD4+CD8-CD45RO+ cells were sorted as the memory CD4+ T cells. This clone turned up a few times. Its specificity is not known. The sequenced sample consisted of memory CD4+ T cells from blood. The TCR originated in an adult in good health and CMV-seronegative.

CDR3 coding DNA: TGTGCCAGCAGTGAAGCGAGACTAGCGGGGGGGACCGGGGAGCTGTTTTTT. Protein: CASSEARLAGGTGELFF. The chain employs TRBV6-1 and TRBJ2-2, with TRBD2 matching 14 bases. With 0 bases clipped from V and 5 bases from J, the junction kept 2 bases outside the gene matches. The germline V gene has CDR1 MNHNS and CDR2 SASEGT. The CDR3 has 17 amino acids.